The 19 T cell receptor beta chains given below trace back to one sample, sequenced in a study of blood T cell repertoires in COVID-19. TCRdb keeps only in-frame clones here, not all; method: immunoSEQ multiplex PCR. The sample contains a few hundred thousand clones, around 90% of which appear only once. What was sequenced was PBMCs or T cells enriched from blood (not recorded which). These receptors all come from a woman in her twenties or thirties who had recovered from COVID-19.

The chain recombines TRBV7-2 with TRBJ2-3, with D maybe TRBD2 (5 bases). Trimming left V 6 bases short and J 1 base short, with 11 bases between. The CDR3 covers 14 residues. Germline lookup yields CDR1 SGHTA and CDR2 FQGNSA. CDR3 nucleotide sequence: TGTGCCAGCAGTTCCTTCGGGGGCACAGATACGCAGTATTTT. Amino acids: CASSSFGGTDTQYF.

The rearrangement links TRBV10-1 to TRBJ1-1; D is perhaps TRBD1 (5 bases). Germline-derived CDR1 and CDR2 are WNHNN and SYGVQD (reference sequence). The V end lost 11 bases, the J end lost 6 bases, and 16 bases lay between the germline ends. This CDR3 comprises 12 residues. CDR3 nucleotide sequence: TGCGCCGGGCCAGGGTTTGGCGCTGAAGCTTTCTTT. It is translated as CAGPGFGAEAFF.

The chain joins TRBV21-1 to TRBJ2-1; the table's D gene call, TRBD2, was not cross checked with the DNA. TRBV21-1 is a documented pseudogene. This CDR3 is built from 18 residues. The DNA of the CDR3 is TGTGCCAGCAGCAAAAAGAGGCCCCAGCTAGTCAGTCACAATGAGCAGTTCTTC. Its translation: CASSKKRPQLVSHNEQFF.

The chain is built from TRBV5-1 and TRBJ2-3; TRBD2 might be the D (5 bases). The CDR3 consists of 15 residues. Trimming took off 4 bases at V and 3 bases at J, with 15 bases between the two ends. Germline V gene data show CDR1 as SGHRS and CDR2 as YFSETQ. CDR3 in amino acids: CASSLLGSATDTQYF. In DNA, the CDR3 is TGCGCCAGCAGCCTCTTAGGGAGTGCAACAGATACGCAGTATTTT.

This clone came up once. Other DNA sequences in this sample translate to the same CDR3. The J gene is TRBJ2-7, the V gene TRBV13, with D maybe TRBD1 (5 bases). The CDR3 has 14 residues. Germline V gene lookup returns CDR1 PRHDT and CDR2 FYEKMQ (reference sequence). V was pared by 2 bases and J by 3 bases, with 11 bases between. The DNA for the CDR3 is TGTGCCAGCAGCTTAAGGGGCTCCCGCTACGAGCAGTACTTC. Protein sequence: CASSLRGSRYEQYF.

The chain uses TRBV30 and TRBJ1-2, with a tentative D call TRBD1 (5 bases). CDR1 and CDR2 from the germline V gene are GTSNPN and SVGIG (reference sequence). The CDR3 is 12 amino acids. Trimming took off 1 base at V and 5 bases at J, with 8 bases between the two ends. The CDR3, as DNA: TGTGCCTGGAGTGGGGGCCGGTATGGCTACACCTTC. This gives the protein CAWSGGRYGYTF.

The chain recombines TRBV2 with TRBJ2-2; perhaps TRBD2 as D (6 bases). CDR1 is SNHLY and CDR2 is FYNNEI in the germline V gene. This CDR3 is 14 amino acids long. V was shortened by 7 bases and J by 1 base, with 10 bases between the two germline ends. The CDR3 coding sequence is TGTGCCAGCAATATAGCGGAGAACACCGGGGAGCTGTTTTTT. Encoded protein: CASNIAENTGELFF.

The chain employs TRBV21-1 and TRBJ2-5; the tabulated D call, TRBD1, remains unverified against the DNA. TRBV21-1 is tagged as a pseudogene. This CDR3 comprises 15 residues. CDR3 in amino acids: CASSPHRVYQETQYF. The CDR3, as DNA: TGTGCCAGCAGCCCGCACAGGGTGTACCAAGAGACCCAGTACTTC.

The genes are TRBV5-6 and TRBJ2-2, with a tentative D call TRBD1 (6 bases). The CDR3 sequence is 16 residues long. Germline V gives CDR1 SGHDT, CDR2 YYEEEE. Trimming removed 3 bases from V and 1 base from J, with 13 bases in between. The CDR3 loop reads CASSSLDRQNTGELFF. CDR3 bases: TGTGCCAGCAGCTCCCTTGACAGGCAGAACACCGGGGAGCTGTTTTTT.

This clone was observed a few times. The gene calls are TRBV3-1 (or the pseudogene TRBV3-2) and TRBJ2-4; D might be TRBD1 (8 bases). Germline CDR1 and CDR2: LGHDT and YNNKEL (reference sequence). The germline V and J ends were trimmed by 5 bases and 4 bases, with 15 bases remaining between them. There are 15 residues in the CDR3. CDR3 nucleotides: TGTGCCAGCAGCTGGGGGGGGACAGGAAAAAACATTCAGTACTTC. Translation gives CASSWGGTGKNIQYF.

The V and J genes are TRBV19 and TRBJ1-4; D is possibly TRBD1 (5 bases). Germline loops: CDR1 LNHDA, CDR2 SQIVND (reference sequence). V was shortened by 3 bases and J by 0 bases, with 14 bases between the two germline ends. The CDR3 spans 17 residues. The CDR3 sequence is CASSIVRESSTNEKLFF. The CDR3 DNA reads as TGTGCCAGTAGTATTGTCAGGGAATCCTCAACTAATGAAAAACTGTTTTTT.

This sequence joins TRBV6-5 and TRBJ1-1; no clear D. From germline, CDR1 is MNHEY and CDR2 SVGAGI. The CDR3 consists of 13 residues. V dropped 8 bases and J dropped 0 bases, with 10 bases sitting between them. DNA for the CDR3: TGTGCCAGCTCCACAGTGATGAACACTGAAGCTTTCTTT. This encodes CASSTVMNTEAFF.

V usage is TRBV24-1 and J usage is TRBJ2-7; 7 bases are shared with TRBD2. The junction had 22 bases not matched to a gene; V was cut back by 0 bases and J by 3 bases. From germline, CDR1 is KGHDR and CDR2 SFDVKD. The CDR3 runs to 21 residues. CDR3 sequence (DNA): TGTGCCACCAGTGATTTGAAAGGCGACCGGCGCGGGAGAATCGGTTTCTACGAGCAGTACTTC. This translates into CATSDLKGDRRGRIGFYEQYF.

This clone appeared once. The CDR3 DNA sequence: TGCAGTGCTAGTCCAGGACAGATAAATTCACCCCTCCACTTT. Translated: CSASPGQINSPLHF. The genes are TRBV20-1 and TRBJ1-6; TRBD1 is a possible D gene (6 bases). CDR3 length: 14 residues. Trimming removed 3 bases at V and 7 bases at J, with 13 bases between. Germline-derived CDR1 and CDR2 are DFQATT and SNEGSKA (reference sequence).

The CDR3, as DNA: TGTGCCAGCAGCAACAGGAACCAACTAGCCAAAAACATTCAGTACTTC. Protein: CASSNRNQLAKNIQYF. V gene TRBV7-2 combines with J gene TRBJ2-4, with D perhaps TRBD1 (5 bases). The V gene lost 5 bases and the J gene lost 0 bases, with 14 bases spanning the gap. Germline V CDR1 and CDR2: SGHTA, FQGNSA. This CDR3 is 16 amino acids long.

This chain joins TRBV10-1 and TRBJ2-4; D might be TRBD1 (6 bases). Per germline, CDR1 WNHNN and CDR2 SYGVQD (reference sequence). CDR3 length: 15 residues. Trimming took 10 bases from V and 0 from J, leaving 16 bases between them. The CDR3 DNA is TGCGCCACCTTAAGACAGGCACTAGCCAAAAACATTCAGTACTTC. It encodes CATLRQALAKNIQYF.

The CDR3 spells CASSIQLSIQGYEQFF. In DNA form, the CDR3 reads TGTGCCAGTAGTATCCAACTCTCAATTCAGGGTTATGAGCAGTTCTTC. The gene calls are TRBV19 and TRBJ2-1; D may be TRBD1 (5 bases). The CDR3 extends over 16 amino acids. Per the germline V gene, CDR1 is LNHDA and CDR2 is SQIVND (reference sequence). Trimming removed 3 bases from V and 8 bases from J, with 20 bases in between.

This chain joins TRBV28 and TRBJ2-7, with TRBD2 identical over 10 bases. This CDR3 comprises 17 residues. The V gene's germline CDR1 is MDHEN and CDR2 SYDVKM. Trimming at V came to 4 bases and at J to 5 bases, leaving 14 bases not matched to a gene. As DNA, the CDR3 is TGTGCCAGCAGTTCGCCATACAGCGGGAGGGCCATCCACGAGCAGTACTTC. Its protein is CASSSPYSGRAIHEQYF.

This sequence joins TRBV10-2 and TRBJ2-7; D not certain. The germline V gene encodes CDR1 WSHSY and CDR2 SAAADI. Trimming cost V 2 bases and J 4 bases, with 6 bases left between them. The CDR3 is 12 residues long. CDR3 protein: CASSETYYEQYF. The CDR3 nucleotides are TGCGCCAGCAGTGAGACATATTACGAGCAGTACTTC.